The 22 T cell receptor beta chains reported below all come from one sample, sequenced in a study of spatial heterogeneity in lung cancer. TCRdb itself ran the 5' RACE reads through MiXCR, one entry per CDR3 protein. This table has fewer than 45,000 distinct CDR3 sequences, over 9.5% appearing once. Time point noted: blood at routine non-recurrence follow-up after resection. The specimen was PBMCs, collected at follow-up. All receptors come from a female donor with early-stage non-small cell lung cancer.

J is TRBJ1-1 and V is TRBV6-5, with unresolved D. In germline, CDR1 is MNHEY, CDR2 SVGAGI. CDR3 length equals 12 residues. With 8 bases removed from V and 1 base from J, the gap between germline ends came to 8 bases. CDR3 amino acids: CASRRQNTEAFF. The CDR3 DNA sequence: TGTGCCAGCCGGCGGCAGAACACTGAAGCTTTCTTT.

This clonotype was seen many times. This chain's CDR3 is CASSFNGNEQFF. DNA for the CDR3: TGTGCCAGCAGTTTTAACGGTAATGAGCAGTTCTTC. The chain employs TRBV27 and TRBJ2-1; D gene unclear. V was pared by 3 bases and J by 7 bases, with 7 bases between. The CDR3 totals 12 residues. Germline V CDR1 and CDR2: MNHEY, SMNVEV (reference sequence).

The chain links TRBV6-6 to TRBJ2-7; TRBD1 might be the D (6 bases). CDR3 length equals 15 residues. Looked up from germline, CDR1 is MNHNY and CDR2 is SVGAGI (reference sequence). Trimming pared 5 bases from V and 2 bases from J, leaving 16 bases between. CDR3 bases: TGTGCCAGCAGTCAGACAGGACTGGTAACCTACGAGCAGTACTTC. As protein: CASSQTGLVTYEQYF.

This clonotype was detected many times. The chain joins TRBV28 to TRBJ1-3; D is perhaps TRBD1 (6 bases). The CDR3 is made up of 16 amino acids. The V and J ends lost 5 bases and 0 bases respectively, with 14 bases between them. Germline loops: CDR1 MDHEN, CDR2 SYDVKM. The CDR3 here is CASSDNRVHSGNTIYF. CDR3 nucleotide sequence: TGTGCCAGCAGTGACAACAGGGTCCACTCTGGAAACACCATATATTTT.

At least ten counts were recorded for this clonotype. This chain joins TRBV20-1 and TRBJ2-3; D unclear. The V gene lost 0 bases and the J gene lost 4 bases, with 11 bases spanning the gap. The CDR3 length is 14 residues. Per the germline V gene, CDR1 is DFQATT and CDR2 is SNEGSKA (reference sequence). The CDR3 DNA is TGCAGTGCTAGAGATCGTCTAGTAGCAGATACGCAGTATTTT. Translated, it gives CSARDRLVADTQYF.

The rearrangement uses TRBV2 and TRBJ1-1; 10 positions agree with TRBD1. CDR3 length: 15 amino acids. The V segment lost 5 bases and the J segment 10 bases; nucleotides outside the gene matches: 13. The germline gives CDR1 SNHLY, CDR2 FYNNEI. In DNA form, the CDR3 reads TGTGCCAGCAGTAAGATGGACAGGGGGGTCGTCGGAGCTTTCTTT. Translated: CASSKMDRGVVGAFF.

The chain combines TRBV12-3 or TRBV12-4 with TRBJ2-3, with 14 bases lining up with TRBD2. Losses at the gene ends were 4 bases for V and 4 bases for J; bases not matched to a gene: 4. This CDR3 is 16 amino acids long. DNA for the CDR3: TGTGCCAGCAGTTGGACTAGCGGGGGGCGGCCAGATACGCAGTATTTT. This gives the protein CASSWTSGGRPDTQYF.

J is TRBJ2-7 and V is TRBV28, with D unclear. V lost 2 bases and J lost 6, with 11 bases in between. The CDR3 runs to 13 residues. Germline V gene lookup returns CDR1 MDHEN and CDR2 SYDVKM. CDR3 loop: CASSLPSIGEQYF. For the CDR3, the DNA is TGTGCCAGCAGTTTACCCTCGATCGGCGAGCAGTACTTC.

This clonotype appeared many times. The gene calls are TRBV19 and TRBJ1-1; possibly TRBD1 for D (5 bases). The CDR3 runs to 14 residues. The V end was cut by 6 bases, the J end by 0 bases, with 11 bases between. Germline V lookup: CDR1 LNHDA, CDR2 SQIVND (reference sequence). Here the CDR3 reads CASRPGFLNTEAFF. DNA for the CDR3: TGTGCCAGTAGACCAGGGTTTTTGAACACTGAAGCTTTCTTT. The full variable domain, completed using reference TRBV19 and TRBJ1-1, is DGGITQSPKYLFRKEGQNVTLSCEQNLNHDAMYWYRQDPGQGLRLIYYSQIVNDFQKGDIAEGYSVSREKKESFPLTVTSAQKNPTAFYLCASRPGFLNTEAFFGQGTRLTVV.

The table lists this clonotype with many counts. V usage is TRBV7-8 and J usage is TRBJ2-2; D is perhaps TRBD1 (5 bases). The CDR3 length is 15 residues. The V end lost 1 base, the J end lost 3 bases, and 9 bases lay between the germline ends. Germline assignment: CDR1 SGHVS and CDR2 FQNEAQ. CDR3 amino acids: CASSLEAGYTGELFF. The CDR3 DNA is TGTGCCAGCAGCTTAGAGGCAGGGTACACCGGGGAGCTGTTTTTT.

Concerning this clonotype itself: It may be a read error: a sequence one base away is much more abundant. Here the CDR3 reads CASSRGQSETQYF. CDR3 nucleotide sequence: TGTGCCAGCAGCCGCGGACAGTCGGAGACCCAGTACTTC. V and J are TRBV7-3 and TRBJ2-5, with D perhaps matching TRBD1 (6 bases). CDR3 length equals 13 residues. CDR1 is SGHTA and CDR2 is FQGTGA in the germline V gene. V shed 5 bases and J shed 5 bases, with 12 bases lying between them.

This clonotype was seen many times. The chain couples TRBV5-1 to TRBJ2-3; the D call may be TRBD1 or TRBD2 (6 bases each). V was shortened by 4 bases and J by 3 bases, with 15 bases between the two germline ends. Germline CDR1 SGHRS, CDR2 YFSETQ. The CDR3 has 15 residues. CDR3: CASSKGGIRTDTQYF. CDR3 in DNA: TGCGCCAGCAGCAAAGGGGGGATTAGGACAGATACGCAGTATTTT.

This clonotype has a handful of counts. The rearrangement uses TRBV7-7 and TRBJ2-5, with 7 bases lining up with TRBD1. V lost 5 bases and J lost 5; bases outside the gene matches: 14. The CDR3 spans 16 residues. Germline V lookup: CDR1 SSHAT, CDR2 FNYEAQ (reference sequence). CDR3 DNA: TGTGCCAGCAGCGCAACCGACAGGGTATCTGGGGAGACCCAGTACTTC. Encoded protein: CASSATDRVSGETQYF.

This clonotype was found many times. This chain joins TRBV7-8 and TRBJ2-7; TRBD2 matches 8 bases. This CDR3 is 15 amino acids long. V trimming: 1 base; J trimming: 0 bases; junction bases outside the gene matches: 2. Germline-derived CDR1 and CDR2 are SGHVS and FQNEAQ. The CDR3 protein is CASSLELAASYEQYF. CDR3 nucleotide sequence: TGTGCCAGCAGCTTAGAACTAGCGGCCTCCTACGAGCAGTACTTC.

Concerning this clonotype: This may be a read error: a much more frequent sequence differs by one nucleotide. This chain joins TRBV6-4 and TRBJ1-3; no clear D. Germline V lookup: CDR1 MRHNA, CDR2 SNTAGT. The CDR3 consists of 15 residues. This CDR3 reads CARQFPALSGNAIYF. CDR3 nucleotide sequence: TGTGCCAGACAGTTCCCTGCTCTCTCTGGAAACGCCATATATTTT.

This clonotype was seen many times. The chain recombines TRBV7-8 with TRBJ2-5; 10 positions agree with TRBD1. CDR1 is SGHVS and CDR2 is FQNEAQ in the germline V gene. This CDR3 has 15 amino acids. The V segment lost 2 bases and the J segment 5 bases; nucleotides outside the gene matches: 5. The CDR3 reads CASSLTTGGAETQYF. For the CDR3, the DNA is TGTGCCAGCAGCTTAACGACAGGGGGCGCGGAGACCCAGTACTTC.

In its sample, this clonotype was seen many times. This chain uses TRBV28 with TRBJ2-1, with 9 bases that match TRBD2. The CDR3 extends over 16 amino acids. Per the germline V gene, CDR1 is MDHEN and CDR2 is SYDVKM. After removal of 3 bases from V and 1 base from J, the junction contained 4 bases not matched to a gene. The CDR3, as DNA: TGTGCCAGCAGTTTGGGGAGCGGGGGGTCCTACAATGAGCAGTTCTTC. Translated, it gives CASSLGSGGSYNEQFF.

This clonotype was observed a few times. The genes are TRBV24-1 and TRBJ2-2; D is possibly TRBD1 (5 bases). Germline V gene sequence: CDR1 KGHDR, CDR2 SFDVKD. The CDR3 consists of 12 residues. V shed 7 bases and J shed 6 bases, with 8 bases lying between them. CDR3 in amino acids: CATSREPGELFF. Here the CDR3 DNA reads TGTGCCACCAGCAGGGAACCCGGGGAGCTGTTTTTT.

This clonotype was picked up many times. The genes are TRBV7-2 and TRBJ2-1; TRBD2 matches 9 bases. V trimming: 5 bases; J trimming: 6 bases; junction bases outside the gene matches: 14. Germline CDR1 is SGHTA and CDR2 is FQGNSA. The length of the CDR3 is 17 residues. CDR3 loop: CASSRGTSLFRLNEQFF. Written as DNA, the CDR3 is TGTGCCAGCAGCCGAGGGACTAGCCTCTTTCGCCTCAATGAGCAGTTCTTC.

This clonotype was observed at least ten times. The rearrangement links TRBV7-8 to TRBJ2-7, with a possible D match to TRBD1 (6 bases). Germline V gene sequence: CDR1 SGHVS, CDR2 FQNEAQ. The CDR3 loop spans 14 amino acids. Trimming left V 3 bases short and J 5 bases short, with 14 bases between. The chain's CDR3 is CASSFGGLFDEQYF. The CDR3 DNA follows: TGTGCCAGCAGCTTTGGGGGCCTGTTCGACGAGCAGTACTTC.

V usage is TRBV5-4 and J usage is TRBJ2-1, with D perhaps matching TRBD2 (6 bases). The CDR3 contains 15 residues. Trimming took 4 bases from V and 9 from J, leaving 20 bases between them. Germline CDR1 reads SGHNT; CDR2 reads YYREEE (reference sequence). CDR3: CASSPRRGLDGEQFF. The CDR3 DNA sequence: TGTGCCAGCAGCCCCCGGCGGGGATTGGACGGTGAGCAGTTCTTC. Together with reference TRBV5-4 and TRBJ2-1, the CDR3 gives the full variable domain: ETGVTQSPTHLIKTRGQQVTLRCSSQSGHNTVSWYQQALGQGPQFIFQYYREEENGRGNFPPRFSGLQFPNYSSELNVNALELDDSALYLCASSPRRGLDGEQFFGPGTRLTVL.

In this sample, this clonotype turned up many times. The rearrangement links TRBV20-1 to TRBJ1-3; the match to TRBD1 covers 10 bases. Germline V CDR1 and CDR2: DFQATT, SNEGSKA (reference sequence). This CDR3 comprises 13 residues. The ends lost 4 bases at V and 7 bases at J; junction bases unmatched: 4. CDR3 coding DNA: TGCAGTGCTACACCGGGACAGGGGAACACCATATATTTT. It encodes CSATPGQGNTIYF.